A single sample gave rise to the 4 T cell receptor beta chains below, sequenced in a study of blood T cell repertoires in COVID-19. TCRdb's table, derived via immunoSEQ multiplex PCR, lists solely in-frame clones and lacks some. The data hold around 210,000 clones, with about three quarters observed a single time. The specimen sequenced was peripheral blood. These receptor sequences come from a woman in her 70s with acute or convalescent COVID-19.

The rearrangement links TRBV3-1 (or the pseudogene TRBV3-2) to TRBJ2-3; tentatively, D is TRBD2 (7 bases). CDR1 is LGHDT, CDR2 YNNKEL, per germline (reference sequence). The CDR3 has 14 amino acids. V was shortened by 6 bases and J by 2 bases, with 12 bases between the two germline ends. The CDR3 sequence: CASSWGGDTDTQYF. Here the CDR3 DNA reads TGTGCCAGCAGTTGGGGGGGCGACACAGATACGCAGTATTTT.

The V call is TRBV6-5, the J call TRBJ2-1, with 9 nucleotides matching TRBD2. The V gene end was trimmed by 4 bases and the J gene end by 8 bases; junction bases not matched to a gene: 6. Germline CDR1 MNHEY, CDR2 SVGAGI. The CDR3 contains 14 residues. This chain's CDR3 is CASSSNSGSYEQFF. Written as DNA, the CDR3 is TGTGCCAGCAGTTCCAATAGCGGGAGTTATGAGCAGTTCTTC.

V usage is TRBV11-2 and J usage is TRBJ2-7; tentatively, D is TRBD1 (5 bases). The CDR3 contains 18 residues. CDR1 and CDR2 from the germline V gene are SGHAT and FQNNGV. Trimming pared 5 bases from V and 0 bases from J, leaving 23 bases between. The CDR3 bases are TGTGCCAGCAGCCGCAACCCATTAGGGGTTGGTAACTCCTACGAGCAGTACTTC. Translated: CASSRNPLGVGNSYEQYF.

This chain connects TRBV19 to TRBJ2-1; maybe TRBD2 (6 bases). Germline CDR1 and CDR2: LNHDA and SQIVND (reference sequence). The CDR3 totals 17 residues. The V gene lost 4 bases and the J gene lost 0 bases, with 16 bases spanning the gap. CDR3 amino acids: CASSTPTGGSSYNEQFF. CDR3 DNA: TGTGCCAGTAGTACCCCGACTGGGGGGAGCTCCTACAATGAGCAGTTCTTC.